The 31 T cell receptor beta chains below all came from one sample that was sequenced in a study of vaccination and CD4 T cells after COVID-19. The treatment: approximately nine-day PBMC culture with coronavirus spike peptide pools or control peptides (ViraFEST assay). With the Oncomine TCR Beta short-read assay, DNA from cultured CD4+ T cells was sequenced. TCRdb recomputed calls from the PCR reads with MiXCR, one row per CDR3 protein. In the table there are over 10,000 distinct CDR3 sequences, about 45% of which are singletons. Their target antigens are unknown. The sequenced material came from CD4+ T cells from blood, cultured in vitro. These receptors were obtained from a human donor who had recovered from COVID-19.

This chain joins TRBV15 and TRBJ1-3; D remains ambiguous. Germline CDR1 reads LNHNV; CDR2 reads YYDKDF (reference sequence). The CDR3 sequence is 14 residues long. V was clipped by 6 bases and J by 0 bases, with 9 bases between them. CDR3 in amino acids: CATSLETSGNTIYF. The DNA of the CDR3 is TGTGCCACCAGTTTAGAAACCTCTGGAAACACCATATATTTT.

Here the CDR3 reads CSATRTSGRYQETQYF. CDR3 coding DNA: TGCAGTGCTACCCGGACTAGCGGGAGGTACCAAGAGACCCAGTACTTC. The V call is TRBV20-1, the J call TRBJ2-5, with 14 bases aligning to TRBD2. Germline CDR1 DFQATT, CDR2 SNEGSKA (reference sequence). The CDR3 runs to 16 residues. Unmatched junction bases numbered 4, after V lost 4 bases and J lost 0 bases.

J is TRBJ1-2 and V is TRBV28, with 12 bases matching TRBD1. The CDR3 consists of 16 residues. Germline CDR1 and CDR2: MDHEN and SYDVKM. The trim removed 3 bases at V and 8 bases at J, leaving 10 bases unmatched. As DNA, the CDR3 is TGTGCCAGCAGTTTCATGCCAGGGACAGGGGGCGCGGGCTACACCTTC. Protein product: CASSFMPGTGGAGYTF.

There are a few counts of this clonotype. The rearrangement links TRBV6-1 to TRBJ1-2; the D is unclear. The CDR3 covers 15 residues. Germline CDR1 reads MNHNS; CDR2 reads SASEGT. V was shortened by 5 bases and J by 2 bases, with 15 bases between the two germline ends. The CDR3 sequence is CASSPLTTNNYGYTF. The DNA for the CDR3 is TGTGCCAGCAGTCCTTTAACGACAAACAACTATGGCTACACCTTC.

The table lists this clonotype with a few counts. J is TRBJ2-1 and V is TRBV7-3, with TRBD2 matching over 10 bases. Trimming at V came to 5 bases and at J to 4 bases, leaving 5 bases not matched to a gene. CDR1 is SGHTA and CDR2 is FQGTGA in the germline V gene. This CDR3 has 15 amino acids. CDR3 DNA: TGTGCCAGCAGCATCGGACTAGCGGATTACAATGAGCAGTTCTTC. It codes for CASSIGLADYNEQFF.

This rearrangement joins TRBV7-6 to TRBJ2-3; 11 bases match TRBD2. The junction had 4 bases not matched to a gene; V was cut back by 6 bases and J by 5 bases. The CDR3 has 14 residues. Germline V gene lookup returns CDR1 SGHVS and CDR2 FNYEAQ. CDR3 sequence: CASSSGLAGDTQYF. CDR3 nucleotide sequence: TGTGCCAGCAGTTCAGGACTAGCGGGAGATACGCAGTATTTT. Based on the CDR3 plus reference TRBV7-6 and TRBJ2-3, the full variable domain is GAGVSQSPRYKVTKRGQDVALRCDPISGHVSLYWYRQALGQGPEFLTYFNYEAQQDKSGLPNDRFSAERPEGSISTLTIQRTEQRDSAMYRCASSSGLAGDTQYFGPGTRLTVL.

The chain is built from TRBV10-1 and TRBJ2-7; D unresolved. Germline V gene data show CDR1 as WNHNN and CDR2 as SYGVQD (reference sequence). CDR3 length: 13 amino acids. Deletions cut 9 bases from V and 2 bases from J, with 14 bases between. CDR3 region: CASPYLVAYEQYF. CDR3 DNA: TGCGCCAGTCCTTATTTGGTAGCCTACGAGCAGTACTTC.

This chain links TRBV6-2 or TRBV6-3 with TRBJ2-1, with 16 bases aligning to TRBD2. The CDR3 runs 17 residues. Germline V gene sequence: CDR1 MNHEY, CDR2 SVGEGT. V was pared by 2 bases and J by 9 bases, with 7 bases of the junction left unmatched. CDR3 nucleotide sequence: TGTGCCAGCAGTTACCCGGGACTAGCGGGAGGGCCTGGTGAGCAGTTCTTC. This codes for CASSYPGLAGGPGEQFF.

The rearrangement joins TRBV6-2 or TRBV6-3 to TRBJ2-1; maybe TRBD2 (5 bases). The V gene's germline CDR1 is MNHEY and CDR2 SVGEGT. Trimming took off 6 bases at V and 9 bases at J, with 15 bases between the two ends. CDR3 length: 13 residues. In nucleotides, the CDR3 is TGTGCCAGCAGGAAACTAGTTTTGGGTGAGCAGTTCTTC. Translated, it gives CASRKLVLGEQFF.

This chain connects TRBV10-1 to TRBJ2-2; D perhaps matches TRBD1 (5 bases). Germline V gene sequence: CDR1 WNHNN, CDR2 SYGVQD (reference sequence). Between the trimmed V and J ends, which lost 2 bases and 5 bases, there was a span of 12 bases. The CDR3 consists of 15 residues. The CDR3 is CASSENRPPTGELFF. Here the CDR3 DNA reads TGCGCCAGCAGTGAGAACAGGCCCCCGACCGGGGAGCTGTTTTTT.

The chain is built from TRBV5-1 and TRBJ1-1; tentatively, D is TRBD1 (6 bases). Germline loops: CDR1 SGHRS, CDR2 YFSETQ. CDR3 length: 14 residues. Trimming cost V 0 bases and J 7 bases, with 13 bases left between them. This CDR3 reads CASSLDPGALEAFF. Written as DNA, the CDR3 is TGCGCCAGCAGCTTGGATCCGGGGGCGCTTGAAGCTTTCTTT.

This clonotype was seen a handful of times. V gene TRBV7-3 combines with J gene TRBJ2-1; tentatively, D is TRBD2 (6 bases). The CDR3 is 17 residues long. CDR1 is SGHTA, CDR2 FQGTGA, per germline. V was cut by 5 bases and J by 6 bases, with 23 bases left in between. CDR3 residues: CASSPSGAREEGNEQFF. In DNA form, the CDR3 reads TGTGCCAGCAGCCCGTCCGGGGCGCGGGAAGAAGGCAATGAGCAGTTCTTC.

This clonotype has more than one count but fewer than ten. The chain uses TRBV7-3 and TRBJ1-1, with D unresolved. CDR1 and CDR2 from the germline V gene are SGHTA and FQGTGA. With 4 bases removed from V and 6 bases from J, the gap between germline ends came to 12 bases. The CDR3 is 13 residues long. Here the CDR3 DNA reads TGTGCCAGCAGCTCGGCGAGAGGGTCTGAAGCTTTCTTT. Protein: CASSSARGSEAFF.

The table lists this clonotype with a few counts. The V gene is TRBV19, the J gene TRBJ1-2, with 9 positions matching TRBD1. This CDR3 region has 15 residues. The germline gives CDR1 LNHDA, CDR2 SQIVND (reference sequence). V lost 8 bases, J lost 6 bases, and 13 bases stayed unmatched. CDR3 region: CASQTRTGVLDGYTF. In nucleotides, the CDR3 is TGTGCCAGTCAAACAAGGACAGGGGTGTTAGATGGCTACACCTTC.

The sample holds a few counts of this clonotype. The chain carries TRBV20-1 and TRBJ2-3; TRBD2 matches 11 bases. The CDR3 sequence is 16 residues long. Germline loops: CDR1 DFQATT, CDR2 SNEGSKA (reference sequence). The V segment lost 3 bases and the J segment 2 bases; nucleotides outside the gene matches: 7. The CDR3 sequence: CSASPGLADYTDTQYF. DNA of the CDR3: TGCAGTGCTAGTCCGGGACTAGCGGATTACACAGATACGCAGTATTTT.

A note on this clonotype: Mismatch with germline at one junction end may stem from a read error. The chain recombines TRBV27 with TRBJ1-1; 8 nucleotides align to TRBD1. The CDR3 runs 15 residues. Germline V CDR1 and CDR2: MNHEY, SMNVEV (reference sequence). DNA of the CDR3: TGTGCCAGCAAAAAGGACAGGGAGGGGAACGCTGAAGCTTTCTTT. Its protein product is CASKKDREGNAEAFF.

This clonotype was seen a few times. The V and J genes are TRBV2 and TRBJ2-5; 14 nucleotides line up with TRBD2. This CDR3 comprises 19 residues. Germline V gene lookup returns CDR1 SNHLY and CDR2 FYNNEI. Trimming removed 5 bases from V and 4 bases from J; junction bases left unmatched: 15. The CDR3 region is CASSLPWGLAGAGGETQYF. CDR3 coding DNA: TGTGCCAGCAGTTTACCCTGGGGACTAGCGGGAGCAGGGGGAGAGACCCAGTACTTC.

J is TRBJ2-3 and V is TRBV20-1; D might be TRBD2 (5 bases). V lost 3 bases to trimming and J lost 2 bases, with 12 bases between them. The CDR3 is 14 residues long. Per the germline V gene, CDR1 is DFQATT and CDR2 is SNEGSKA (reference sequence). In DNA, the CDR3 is TGCAGTGCTAGGGACTCCCTGGACACAGATACGCAGTATTTT. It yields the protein CSARDSLDTDTQYF.

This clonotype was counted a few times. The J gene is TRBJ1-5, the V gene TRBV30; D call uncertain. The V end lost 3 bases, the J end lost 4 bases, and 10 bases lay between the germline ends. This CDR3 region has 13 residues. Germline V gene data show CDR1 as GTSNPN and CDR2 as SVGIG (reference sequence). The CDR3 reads CAWRGGVNQPQHF. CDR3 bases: TGTGCCTGGAGGGGCGGGGTGAATCAGCCCCAGCATTTT.

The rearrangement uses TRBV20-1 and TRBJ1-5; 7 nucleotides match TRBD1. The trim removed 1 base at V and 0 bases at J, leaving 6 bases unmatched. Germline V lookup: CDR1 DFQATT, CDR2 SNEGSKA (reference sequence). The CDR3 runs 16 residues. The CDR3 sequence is CSARGQGDYSNQPQHF. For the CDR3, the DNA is TGCAGTGCTAGAGGTCAGGGGGATTATAGCAATCAGCCCCAGCATTTT.

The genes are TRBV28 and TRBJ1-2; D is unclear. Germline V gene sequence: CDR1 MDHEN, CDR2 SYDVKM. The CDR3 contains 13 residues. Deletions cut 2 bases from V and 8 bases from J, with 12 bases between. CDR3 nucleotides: TGTGCCAGCAGTTTAAGGCAGTTAGGGGGCTACACCTTC. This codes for CASSLRQLGGYTF.

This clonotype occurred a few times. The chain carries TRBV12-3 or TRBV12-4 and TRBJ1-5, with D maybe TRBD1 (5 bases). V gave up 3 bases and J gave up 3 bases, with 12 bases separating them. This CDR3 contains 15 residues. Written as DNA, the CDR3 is TGTGCCAGCAGTTTGAGGCAGGGCGACAATCAGCCCCAGCATTTT. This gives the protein CASSLRQGDNQPQHF.

Written as DNA, the CDR3 is TGCAGCGTTGAACATACAGGGGGTGACACTGAAGCTTTCTTT. Protein: CSVEHTGGDTEAFF. The chain carries TRBV29-1 and TRBJ1-1; TRBD1 matches at 8 bases. The CDR3 loop spans 14 amino acids. Trimming took 2 bases from V and 3 from J; bases not matched to a gene: 5. Germline CDR1 SQVTM, CDR2 ANQGSEA.

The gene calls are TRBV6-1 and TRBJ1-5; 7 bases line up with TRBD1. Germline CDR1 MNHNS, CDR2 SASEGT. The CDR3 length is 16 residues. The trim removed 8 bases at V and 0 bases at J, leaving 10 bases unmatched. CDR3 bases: TGTGCCAGCGGGACGCCGGGACAGTATAGCAATCAGCCCCAGCATTTT. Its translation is CASGTPGQYSNQPQHF.

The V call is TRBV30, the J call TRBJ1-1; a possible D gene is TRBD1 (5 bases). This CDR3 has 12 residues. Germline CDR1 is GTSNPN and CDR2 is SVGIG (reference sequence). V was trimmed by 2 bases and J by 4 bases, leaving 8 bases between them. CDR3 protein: CAWSPGGTEAFF. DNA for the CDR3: TGTGCCTGGAGTCCCGGGGGCACTGAAGCTTTCTTT. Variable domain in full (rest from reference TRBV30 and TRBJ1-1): SQTIHQWPATLVQPVGSPLSLECTVEGTSNPNLYWYRQAAGRGLQLLFYSVGIGQISSEVPQNLSASRPQDRQFILSSKKLLLSDSGFYLCAWSPGGTEAFFGQGTRLTVV.

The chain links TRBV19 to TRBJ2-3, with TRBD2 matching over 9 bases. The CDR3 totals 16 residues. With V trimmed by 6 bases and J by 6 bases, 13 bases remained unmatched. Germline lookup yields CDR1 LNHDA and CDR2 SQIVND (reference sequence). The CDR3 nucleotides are TGTGCCAGTAGCCCGACTAGCGGAGGGGGGTTGGATACGCAGTATTTT. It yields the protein CASSPTSGGGLDTQYF.

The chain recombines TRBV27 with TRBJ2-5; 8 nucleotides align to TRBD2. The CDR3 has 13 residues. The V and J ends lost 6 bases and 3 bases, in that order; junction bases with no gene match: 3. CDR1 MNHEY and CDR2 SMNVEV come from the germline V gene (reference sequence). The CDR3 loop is CASRRGGEETQYF. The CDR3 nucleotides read TGTGCCAGCAGACGGGGGGGTGAAGAGACCCAGTACTTC.

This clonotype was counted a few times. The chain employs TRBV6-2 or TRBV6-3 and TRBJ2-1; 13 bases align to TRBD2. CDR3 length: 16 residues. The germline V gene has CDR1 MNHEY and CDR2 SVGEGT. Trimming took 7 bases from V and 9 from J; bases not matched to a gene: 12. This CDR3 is CASIPTPGTSGVEQFF. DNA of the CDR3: TGTGCCAGCATTCCGACCCCCGGGACTAGCGGGGTTGAGCAGTTCTTC.

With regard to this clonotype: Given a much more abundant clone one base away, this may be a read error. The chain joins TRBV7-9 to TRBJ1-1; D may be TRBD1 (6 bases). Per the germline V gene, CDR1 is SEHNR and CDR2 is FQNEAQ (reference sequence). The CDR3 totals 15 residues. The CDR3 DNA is TGTGCCGGCAGCTCTTACCCACAGGGTGGCACTGAAGCTTTCTTT. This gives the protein CAGSSYPQGGTEAFF.

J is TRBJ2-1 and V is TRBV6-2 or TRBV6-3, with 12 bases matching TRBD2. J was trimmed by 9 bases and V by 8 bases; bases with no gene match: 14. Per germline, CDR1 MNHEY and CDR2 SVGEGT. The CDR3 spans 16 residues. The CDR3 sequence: CASAPDLAGGPREQFF. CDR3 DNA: TGTGCCAGCGCGCCGGACCTAGCGGGAGGGCCTCGTGAGCAGTTCTTC.

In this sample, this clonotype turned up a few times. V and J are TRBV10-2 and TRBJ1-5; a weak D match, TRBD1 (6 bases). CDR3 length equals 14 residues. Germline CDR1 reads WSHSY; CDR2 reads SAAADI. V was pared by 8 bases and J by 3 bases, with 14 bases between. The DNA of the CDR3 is TGCGCCAGCGGGGGGACAATAAACAATCAGCCCCAGCATTTT. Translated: CASGGTINNQPQHF.